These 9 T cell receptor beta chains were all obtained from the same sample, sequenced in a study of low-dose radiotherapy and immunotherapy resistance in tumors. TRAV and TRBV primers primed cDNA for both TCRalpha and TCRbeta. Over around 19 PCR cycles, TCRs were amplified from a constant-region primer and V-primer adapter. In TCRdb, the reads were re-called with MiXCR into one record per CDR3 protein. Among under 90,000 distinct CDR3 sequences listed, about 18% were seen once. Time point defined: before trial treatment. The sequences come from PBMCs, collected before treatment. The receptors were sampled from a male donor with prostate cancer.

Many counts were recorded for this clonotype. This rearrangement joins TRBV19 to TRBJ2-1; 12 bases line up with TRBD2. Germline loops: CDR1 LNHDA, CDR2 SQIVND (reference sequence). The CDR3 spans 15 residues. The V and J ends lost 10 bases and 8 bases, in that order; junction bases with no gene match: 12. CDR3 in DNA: TGTGCCACCAGACCAGGACTAGCGGGGATATATGAGCAGTTCTTC. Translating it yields CATRPGLAGIYEQFF.

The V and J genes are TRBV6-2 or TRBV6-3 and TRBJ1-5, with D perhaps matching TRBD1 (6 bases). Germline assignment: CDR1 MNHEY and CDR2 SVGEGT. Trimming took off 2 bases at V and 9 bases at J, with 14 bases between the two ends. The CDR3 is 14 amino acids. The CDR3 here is CASSYGDNRRPQHF. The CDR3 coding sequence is TGTGCCAGCAGTTACGGGGACAACCGACGGCCCCAGCATTTT.

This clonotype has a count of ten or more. The CDR3 here is CASNRGSNTGELFF. DNA of the CDR3: TGTGCCAGCAACCGGGGGTCGAACACCGGGGAGCTGTTTTTT. The chain recombines TRBV2 with TRBJ2-2, with D possibly matching TRBD2 (6 bases). This CDR3 has 14 residues. From germline, CDR1 is SNHLY and CDR2 FYNNEI. V lost 7 bases, J lost 0 bases, and 9 bases lay in between. The whole variable domain, remainder taken from reference TRBV2 and TRBJ2-2, is EPEVTQTPSHQVTQMGQEVILRCVPISNHLYFYWYRQILGQKVEFLVSFYNNEISEKSEIFDDQFSVERPDGSNFTLKIRSTKLEDSAMYFCASNRGSNTGELFFGEGSRLTVL.

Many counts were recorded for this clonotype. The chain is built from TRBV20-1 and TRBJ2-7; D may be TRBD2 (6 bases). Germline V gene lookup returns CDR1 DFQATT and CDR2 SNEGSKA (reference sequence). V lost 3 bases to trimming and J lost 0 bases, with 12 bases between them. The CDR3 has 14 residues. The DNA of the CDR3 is TGCAGTGCTAGCAAGGCGGGGAGCTCCTACGAGCAGTACTTC. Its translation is CSASKAGSSYEQYF.

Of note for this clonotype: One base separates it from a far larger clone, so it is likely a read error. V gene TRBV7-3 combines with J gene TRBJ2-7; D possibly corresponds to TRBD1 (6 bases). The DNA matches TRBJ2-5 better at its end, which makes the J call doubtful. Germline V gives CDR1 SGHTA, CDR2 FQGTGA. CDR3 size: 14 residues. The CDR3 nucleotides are TGTGCCAGCAGCCAGGGGAACGATTGGGAGACCCAGTACTTC. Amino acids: CASSQGNDWETQYF.

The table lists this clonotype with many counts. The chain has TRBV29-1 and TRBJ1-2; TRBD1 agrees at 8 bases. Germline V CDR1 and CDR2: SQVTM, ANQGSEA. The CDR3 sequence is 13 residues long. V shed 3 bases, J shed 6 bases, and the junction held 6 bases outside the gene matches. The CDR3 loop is CSVDRTGSHGYTF. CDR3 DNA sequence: TGCAGCGTTGATCGGACAGGGTCCCATGGCTACACCTTC.

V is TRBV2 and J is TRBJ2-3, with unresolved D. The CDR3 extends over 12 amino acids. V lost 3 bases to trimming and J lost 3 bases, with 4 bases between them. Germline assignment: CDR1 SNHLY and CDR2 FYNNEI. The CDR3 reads CASSEVTDTQYF. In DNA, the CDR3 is TGTGCCAGCAGTGAGGTGACAGATACGCAGTATTTT.

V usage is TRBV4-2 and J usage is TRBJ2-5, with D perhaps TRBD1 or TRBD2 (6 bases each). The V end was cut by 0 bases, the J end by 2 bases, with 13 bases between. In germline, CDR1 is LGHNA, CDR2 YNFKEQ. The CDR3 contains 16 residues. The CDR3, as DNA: TGTGCCAGCAGCCAAGATAGGACAGCGGGTCAAGAGACCCAGTACTTC. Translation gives CASSQDRTAGQETQYF.

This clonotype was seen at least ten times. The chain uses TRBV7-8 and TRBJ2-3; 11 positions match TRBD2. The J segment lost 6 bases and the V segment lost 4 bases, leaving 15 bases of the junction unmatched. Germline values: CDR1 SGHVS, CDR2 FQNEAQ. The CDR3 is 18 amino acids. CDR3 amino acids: CASSSRDGRLAGPDTQYF. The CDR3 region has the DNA TGTGCCAGCAGCTCACGTGATGGGAGACTAGCGGGGCCGGATACGCAGTATTTT.